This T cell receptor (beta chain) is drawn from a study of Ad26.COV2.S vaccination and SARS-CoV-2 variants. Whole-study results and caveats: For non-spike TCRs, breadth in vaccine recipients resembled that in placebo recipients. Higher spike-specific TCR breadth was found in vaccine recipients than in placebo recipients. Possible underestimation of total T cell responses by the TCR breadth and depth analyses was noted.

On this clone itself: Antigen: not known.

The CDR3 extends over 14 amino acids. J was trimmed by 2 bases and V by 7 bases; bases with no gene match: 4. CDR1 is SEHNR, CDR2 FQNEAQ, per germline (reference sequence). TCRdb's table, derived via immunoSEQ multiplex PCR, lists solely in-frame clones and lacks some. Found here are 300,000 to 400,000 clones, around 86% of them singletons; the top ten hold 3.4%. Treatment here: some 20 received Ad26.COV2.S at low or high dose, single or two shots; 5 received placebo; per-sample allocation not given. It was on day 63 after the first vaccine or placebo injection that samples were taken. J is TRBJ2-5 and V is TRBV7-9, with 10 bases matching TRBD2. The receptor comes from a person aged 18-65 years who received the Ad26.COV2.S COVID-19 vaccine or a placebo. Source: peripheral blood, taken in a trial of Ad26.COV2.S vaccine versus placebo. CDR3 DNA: TGTGCCAGCAACATAGCGGGGGGACAAGAGACCCAGTACTTC. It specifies CASNIAGGQETQYF.